Shown below are 14 T cell receptor beta chains from a single sample sequenced in a study of T cells in Graves' hyperthyroidism and ophthalmopathy. Using RNA transcripts as the source, TCR beta CDR3 regions were amplified. A first-round RT-PCR of the TCR CDR3 used the HTBI primer set. From the multiplex PCR reads, TCRdb called clonotypes with MiXCR, one entry per CDR3 protein. The table lists fewer than 40,000 distinct CDR3 sequences, roughly 50% of them singletons. The sequencing sample was made of blood. Receptor source: a man in his forties with Graves' ophthalmopathy.

The chain is built from TRBV20-1 and TRBJ1-1; D is unresolved. This CDR3 is built from 12 residues. V gave up 1 base and J gave up 3 bases, with 6 bases separating them. Germline V gene lookup returns CDR1 DFQATT and CDR2 SNEGSKA (reference sequence). The CDR3 is CSARVGYTEAFF. The CDR3 DNA follows: TGCAGTGCTAGAGTGGGGTACACTGAAGCTTTCTTT.

The J gene is TRBJ2-7, the V gene TRBV9, with D possibly TRBD2 on 6 matching bases. V lost 4 bases and J 0 bases, leaving 11 bases between the germline ends. Germline V gene data show CDR1 as SGDLS and CDR2 as YYNGEE. This CDR3 has 14 residues. The DNA for the CDR3 is TGTGCCAGCAGCCCGGGACTCGACTCCTACGAGCAGTACTTC. This translates into CASSPGLDSYEQYF.

The sample holds many counts of this clonotype. The V gene is TRBV9, the J gene TRBJ2-1; 13 positions agree with TRBD2. The V gene end was trimmed by 1 base and the J gene end by 9 bases; junction bases not matched to a gene: 4. Germline V gene lookup returns CDR1 SGDLS and CDR2 YYNGEE. The CDR3 covers 15 residues. Here the CDR3 reads CASSVTSGRGGEQFF. The CDR3 nucleotides are TGTGCCAGCAGCGTAACTAGCGGGAGGGGGGGTGAGCAGTTCTTC.

V and J are TRBV20-1 and TRBJ2-3; D might be TRBD1 or TRBD2, each matching 5 bases. In germline, CDR1 is DFQATT, CDR2 SNEGSKA (reference sequence). Trimming pared 3 bases from V and 8 bases from J, leaving 6 bases between. The CDR3 loop spans 10 amino acids. As DNA, the CDR3 is TGCAGTGCTAGTGGGACTACGCAGTATTTT. This translates into CSASGTTQYF.

This clonotype appeared many times. The chain couples TRBV13 to TRBJ2-1, with D possibly matching TRBD2 (5 bases). V dropped 5 bases and J dropped 12 bases, with 17 bases sitting between them. Looked up from germline, CDR1 is PRHDT and CDR2 is FYEKMQ (reference sequence). The CDR3 spans 13 residues. CDR3 loop: CASSPPIGSPQFF. CDR3 DNA: TGTGCCAGCAGCCCCCCAATAGGGAGCCCGCAGTTCTTC.

A note on this clonotype: The conserved closing phenylalanine or tryptophan is absent in this CDR3, likely reflecting a read error. The DNA is omitted, as the CDR3 cannot be located on it reliably, and the CDR3 follows TCRdb's listing. The rearrangement links TRBV2 to TRBJ1-1. CDR1 is SNHLY, CDR2 FYNNEI, per germline. The CDR3 is 8 amino acids in total, end residues counted. CDR3 residues: CASSVQSL.

CDR3 DNA: TGTGCCATCGGGACCGGATGGTCGTATACGCAGTATTTT. Protein sequence: CAIGTGWSYTQYF. The chain links TRBV10-3 to TRBJ2-3; the D call may be TRBD1 or TRBD2 (5 bases each). With 8 bases removed from V and 7 bases from J, the gap between germline ends came to 16 bases. The germline V gene encodes CDR1 ENHRY and CDR2 SYGVKD. This CDR3 is built from 13 residues.

There are many counts of this clonotype. The chain links TRBV11-2 to TRBJ1-6; 9 bases agree with TRBD1. Germline assignment: CDR1 SGHAT and CDR2 FQNNGV. The trim removed 4 bases at V and 7 bases at J, leaving 5 bases unmatched. The CDR3 is made up of 15 amino acids. For the CDR3, the DNA is TGTGCCAGCAGCTCGTTGGACAGGGGAAATTCACCCCTCCACTTT. Translation gives CASSSLDRGNSPLHF.

In this sample, this clonotype turned up many times. This CDR3 is CSARRLAGAYEQYF. The CDR3 coding sequence is TGCAGTGCTAGAAGACTAGCGGGGGCCTACGAGCAGTACTTC. The chain recombines TRBV20-1 with TRBJ2-7, with TRBD2 matching over 12 bases. CDR1 DFQATT and CDR2 SNEGSKA come from the germline V gene (reference sequence). CDR3 length: 14 amino acids. J was trimmed by 2 bases and V by 2 bases; bases with no gene match: 1.

The gene calls are TRBV19 and TRBJ1-5; D not certain. V lost 6 bases to trimming and J lost 4 bases, with 13 bases between them. The CDR3 loop spans 14 amino acids. Germline-derived CDR1 and CDR2 are LNHDA and SQIVND (reference sequence). CDR3 residues: CASSRTSGNQPQHF. The CDR3 DNA sequence: TGTGCCAGTAGCCGGACTAGCGGGAATCAGCCCCAGCATTTT.

Many counts were recorded for this clonotype. The genes are TRBV19 and TRBJ2-5; the D is unclear. This CDR3 has 13 amino acids. Trimming shortened V by 6 bases and J by 3 bases, and 11 bases separated the two germline ends. Germline lookup yields CDR1 LNHDA and CDR2 SQIVND (reference sequence). The DNA of the CDR3 is TGTGCCAGTAGAACCGCGAACAAAGAGACCCAGTACTTC. Its protein is CASRTANKETQYF. The variable domain in full, with the rest retrieved from reference TRBV19 and TRBJ2-5, is DGGITQSPKYLFRKEGQNVTLSCEQNLNHDAMYWYRQDPGQGLRLIYYSQIVNDFQKGDIAEGYSVSREKKESFPLTVTSAQKNPTAFYLCASRTANKETQYFGPGTRLLVL.

The chain carries TRBV25-1 and TRBJ1-2; D uncertain. Germline V gene sequence: CDR1 MGHDK, CDR2 SYGVNS. Deletions cut 3 bases from V and 5 bases from J, with 4 bases between. The CDR3 is 11 amino acids. CDR3 nucleotide sequence: TGTGCCAGCAGTGATACATATGGCTACACCTTC. Translation: CASSDTYGYTF.

The chain is built from TRBV2 and TRBJ2-3; a weak D match, TRBD2 (5 bases). Germline CDR1 is SNHLY and CDR2 is FYNNEI. V gave up 7 bases and J gave up 6 bases, with 11 bases separating them. The CDR3 is 12 residues long. The CDR3 reads CASIRAADTQYF. The CDR3 bases are TGTGCCAGCATTAGAGCGGCGGATACGCAGTATTTT. Full variable domain (remainder filled in from reference TRBV2 and TRBJ2-3): EPEVTQTPSHQVTQMGQEVILRCVPISNHLYFYWYRQILGQKVEFLVSFYNNEISEKSEIFDDQFSVERPDGSNFTLKIRSTKLEDSAMYFCASIRAADTQYFGPGTRLTVL.

This clonotype was counted ten times or more. The chain employs TRBV6-4 and TRBJ2-3; a weak D match, TRBD1 (6 bases). CDR3 size: 14 residues. Trimming took off 6 bases at V and 1 base at J, with 11 bases between the two ends. The germline CDR1 and CDR2 sequences are MRHNA and SNTAGT. For the CDR3, the DNA is TGTGCCAGCAGAGCAGGGGTCGGCACAGATACGCAGTATTTT. Translated, it gives CASRAGVGTDTQYF.